The present TCR beta chain was sequenced within a study of blood T cell repertoires in COVID-19. About the research overall: From the United States, Italy and Spain came samples of acute and convalescent COVID-19.

Donors were grouped by their self-reported clinical history. Clones were read by immunoSEQ multiplex PCR, and TCRdb kept only the in-frame ones, dropping some. The sample yields around 170,000 clones, around 80% seen once. The CDR3 covers 16 residues. The ends were cut back, 3 bases at V and 2 bases at J, with 16 bases in the middle. The germline CDR1 and CDR2 sequences are ENHRY and SYGVKD. The source of this sequence is a woman between 45 and 65 years old who had recovered from COVID-19. V usage is TRBV10-3 and J usage is TRBJ2-5, with D possibly matching TRBD1 (6 bases). Sequencing used PBMCs or T cells enriched from blood (not recorded which). CDR3 sequence reads: CAISEIRGGAQETQYF. The DNA of the CDR3 is TGTGCCATCAGTGAAATAAGAGGGGGAGCTCAAGAGACCCAGTACTTC.